These T cell receptor beta chains were read from a single sample in a study of neurological immune-mediated disorders. TCRdb passed the 5' RACE reads through MiXCR, listing each CDR3 protein once. The sample contains tens of thousands of distinct CDR3 sequences, approximately 13% of which appear only once. Sequenced material: PBMCs. Receptor source: an older woman with HTLV-1-associated myelopathy (HAM/TSP). The CDR3 runs from the conserved cysteine through the conserved F or W. Each record gives: D gene, clone size, J gene, V gene, CDR3 DNA, CDR3 protein. D genes are given only for firm matches. Clone size is stated in some rows and not others, as once, few, many or a class when expanded.

NA many TRBJ1-5 TRBV7-9 TGTGCCAGCAGCCACGACAGCCCCAATCAGCCCCAGCATTTT CASSHDSPNQPQHF
NA few TRBJ2-7 TRBV12-3/TRBV12-4 TGTGCCAGCAGTTTACTAAGGTTCTACGAGCAGTACTTC CASSLLRFYEQYF
NA many TRBJ1-5 TRBV10-3 TGTGCCATCAGTGAGGAGTCAGGGAGTTCCCCCCAGCATTTT CAISEESGSSPQHF
NA NA TRBJ1-5 TRBV7-2 NA CASSFYICSAREGRINQPQHF
TRBD1 many TRBJ1-1 TRBV12-3/TRBV12-4 TGTGCCAGCAGTGGGCGGACAGGGAACACTGAAGCTTTCTTT CASSGRTGNTEAFF
NA many TRBJ1-5 TRBV5-6 TGTGCCAGCAGCTTAGGTACAGCCAATCAGCCCCAGCATTTT CASSLGTANQPQHF
NA NA TRBJ2-1 TRBV27 TGTGCCATCAGCAGTCCCAGCCAGAGGACCTACAATGAGCAGTTCTTC CAISSPSQRTYNEQFF
NA medium-sized TRBJ1-1 TRBV10-3 TGTGCCATCGGTCCTGGAGGGAACACTGAAGCTTTCTTT CAIGPGGNTEAFF
NA many TRBJ1-5 TRBV7-2 TGTGCCAGCAGCTTAGGGACAGAGAGGCCCCAGCATTTT CASSLGTERPQHF
NA many TRBJ1-3 TRBV20-1 TGCAGTGCTAGAGACGGCGGGGGGATTGGAAACACCATATATTTT CSARDGGGIGNTIYF
TRBD1 many TRBJ2-5 TRBV12-3/TRBV12-4 TGTGCCAGCAGTCGAGTGACAGGGGCCCCCCGGGAGACCCAGTACTTC CASSRVTGAPRETQYF
NA NA TRBJ2-2 TRBV10-3 TGTGCCATCAGTGAGGGTACCGTGGAGCTGTTTTTT CAISEGTVELFF
NA many TRBJ2-1 TRBV20-1 TGCAGTGCTAGAGTTAAGCGGCCCTACAATGAGCAGTTCTTC CSARVKRPYNEQFF
TRBD2 many TRBJ2-3 TRBV9 TGTGCCAGCAGCCCGCCGGGACTAGCGGGGCAAGATACGCAGTATTTT CASSPPGLAGQDTQYF
NA many TRBJ2-1 TRBV5-1 TGCGCCAGCAGCTTGGAGGTCACTGAGCAGTTCTTC CASSLEVTEQFF
TRBD2 many TRBJ2-7 TRBV7-2 TGTGCCAGCAGCTCCCTTCGGGGGGGCCGCGTACACGAGCAGTACTTC CASSSLRGGRVHEQYF
NA many TRBJ1-2 TRBV7-2 TGTGCCAGCAGCTCCGGTTGGGGGGCGAACTATGGCTACACCTTC CASSSGWGANYGYTF
TRBD2 many TRBJ2-3 TRBV29-1 TGCAGCGTTCCTATAGCGGGACCAGATACGCAGTATTTT CSVPIAGPDTQYF
TRBD2 many TRBJ2-3 TRBV20-1 TGCAGTGCTAGAGAACCCGAGACTAGCGGGGGTATGTTCGACACAGATACGCAGTATTTT CSAREPETSGGMFDTDTQYF
NA many TRBJ2-3 TRBV24-1 TGTGCCACCGGAGACACCACAGATACGCAGTATTTT CATGDTTDTQYF
NA many TRBJ1-3 TRBV7-2 TGTGCCAGCAGCTTCGGGATAGGGGAGGCAAACACCATATATTTT CASSFGIGEANTIYF
NA many TRBJ2-7 TRBV5-1 TGCGCCAGCAGCTTGGGGGACGGCACTCGCGAGCAGTACTTC CASSLGDGTREQYF
NA medium-sized TRBJ1-3 TRBV7-2 TGTGCCAGCAGCCCTGATCACTCTGGAAACACCATATATTTT CASSPDHSGNTIYF
NA many TRBJ2-7 TRBV29-1 TGCAGCGCCTCGGACGCCCCGCAGGACGAGCAGTACTTC CSASDAPQDEQYF
NA many TRBJ1-1 TRBV5-5 TGTGCCAGCAGCTTCTCGGCCGGAGGGGGCACTGAAGCTTTCTTT CASSFSAGGGTEAFF
TRBD2 NA TRBJ2-1 TRBV9 TGTGCCAGCAGCGTAGATCGACTAGCGGGTAATGAGCAGTTCTTC CASSVDRLAGNEQFF
NA many TRBJ2-7 TRBV7-9 TGTGCCAGCAGCGTCTACAGGGTCTCGAGAACGAGATCCTACGAGCAGTACTTC CASSVYRVSRTRSYEQYF
TRBD1 many TRBJ2-7 TRBV27 TGTGCCAGCTCCCCTCAGGGGGCTAAATACGAGCAGTACTTC CASSPQGAKYEQYF
NA NA TRBJ1-5 TRBV6-1 TGTGCCAGCAGCCCTGGAGGGGCTCAGCCCCAGCATTTT CASSPGGAQPQHF
NA many TRBJ1-4 TRBV7-9 TGTGCCAGCAGCCCGGGGAGGGGCAGTGAAAAACTGTTTTTT CASSPGRGSEKLFF
TRBD1 medium-sized TRBJ2-1 TRBV29-1 TGCAGCGGGACAGGGGCCTACAATGAGCAGTTCTTC CSGTGAYNEQFF
TRBD1 NA TRBJ2-7 TRBV7-7 TGTGCCAGCAGCCCCGGACAGGGAGCGTTCTACGAGCAGTACTTC CASSPGQGAFYEQYF
TRBD1 NA TRBJ1-1 TRBV5-4 TGTGCCAGCAGCGTAACAGGGGTGGACACTGAAGCTTTCTTT CASSVTGVDTEAFF
NA many TRBJ2-2 TRBV20-1 TGCAGTGCTAGAGGCCAGGCTGGGACCGGGGAGCTGTTTTTT CSARGQAGTGELFF
TRBD2 many TRBJ2-1 TRBV27 TGTGCCAGCAGTTTATTCGGTGCTAGCGGGGGGCACAATGAGCAGTTCTTC CASSLFGASGGHNEQFF
NA medium-sized TRBJ2-5 TRBV20-1 TGCAGTGCCACCAACCCGGGGGTTCCAGAGACCCAGTACTTC CSATNPGVPETQYF
TRBD2 many TRBJ2-7 TRBV20-1 TGCAGTGCCTTATCCCCTGGGGGAGGGATGTACGAGCAGTACTTC CSALSPGGGMYEQYF
NA NA TRBJ2-1 TRBV18 TGTGTCAGCTCACCACCGAGGACGTGCTTGGGCGAGCAGTTCTTC CVSSPPRTCLGEQFF
NA many TRBJ2-2 TRBV10-3 TGTGCCATCAGTGAGGGGACCGGGGAGCTGTTTTTT CAISEGTGELFF
NA many TRBJ1-4 TRBV5-6 TGTGCCAGCAGCCACGGACAAGCTCCTGATTATGAAAAACTGTTTTTT CASSHGQAPDYEKLFF
NA many TRBJ2-1 TRBV5-1 TGCGCCAGCAGCTTGGGAGGAAGGAGAAATGAGCAGTTCTTC CASSLGGRRNEQFF
NA many TRBJ2-5 TRBV20-1 TGCAGTGCTAGATCCAGCGGAGCGCAAGAGACCCAGTACTTC CSARSSGAQETQYF
TRBD1 medium-sized TRBJ2-3 TRBV20-1 TGCAGTGTTCGACAGGGGGCTAGCGACACAGATACGCAGTATTTT CSVRQGASDTDTQYF
NA NA TRBJ2-2 TRBV12-3/TRBV12-4 TGTGCCAGCAGTTTCGGGGGAATCACCGGGGAGCTGTTTTTT CASSFGGITGELFF
NA NA TRBJ1-3 TRBV4-2 TGTGCCAGCAGCCAAGACACCACCTCGGGAAACACCATATATTTT CASSQDTTSGNTIYF
TRBD2 few TRBJ2-1 TRBV5-5 TGTGCCAGCAGCTTGGGGACTAGCGGGGGTAGACAGTTCTTC CASSLGTSGGRQFF
TRBD1 many TRBJ2-1 TRBV11-2 TGTGCCAGCAGCGTCGACAGGGGTCCACACAATGAGCAGTTCTTC CASSVDRGPHNEQFF
NA large TRBJ2-6 TRBV7-2 TGTGCCAGCAGCTTAGTTGTTTTCGGGGCCAACGTCCTGACTTTC CASSLVVFGANVLTF
TRBD1 NA TRBJ1-1 TRBV29-1 TGCAGCGTTCACAGGACAGGGGGGAATGAAGCTTTCTTT CSVHRTGGNEAFF
NA many TRBJ2-7 TRBV9 TGTGCCAGCAGCGTAGCTTTCGCGGGCGAGCAGTACTTC CASSVAFAGEQYF
TRBD1 many TRBJ2-7 TRBV10-3 TGTGCCATCAGTTACAGGGGAACGGAGGAGCAGTACTTC CAISYRGTEEQYF
TRBD1 many TRBJ2-7 TRBV20-1 TGCAGTGCTAGAATGGTCGACAGGGTCTACGAGCAGTACTTC CSARMVDRVYEQYF
NA many TRBJ1-5 TRBV5-1 TGCGCCAGCAGCTCTGACTGGGGCAATCAGCCCCAGCATTTT CASSSDWGNQPQHF
NA many TRBJ2-7 TRBV5-5 TGTGCCAGCAGCTGGGACACCTACGAGCAGTACTTC CASSWDTYEQYF
TRBD2 NA TRBJ2-1 TRBV12-3/TRBV12-4 TGTGCCAGCAGTTTAGAGGCTAGCGGGGGAGAGTATGAGCAGTTCTTC CASSLEASGGEYEQFF
NA many TRBJ2-1 TRBV4-2 TGTGCCAGCAGCCAAACAGGGTTGGTCTACAATGAGCAGTTCTTC CASSQTGLVYNEQFF
NA many TRBJ2-3 TRBV7-9 TGTGCCAGCAGCTCACTGGACAGCGTCACAGATACGCAGTATTTT CASSSLDSVTDTQYF